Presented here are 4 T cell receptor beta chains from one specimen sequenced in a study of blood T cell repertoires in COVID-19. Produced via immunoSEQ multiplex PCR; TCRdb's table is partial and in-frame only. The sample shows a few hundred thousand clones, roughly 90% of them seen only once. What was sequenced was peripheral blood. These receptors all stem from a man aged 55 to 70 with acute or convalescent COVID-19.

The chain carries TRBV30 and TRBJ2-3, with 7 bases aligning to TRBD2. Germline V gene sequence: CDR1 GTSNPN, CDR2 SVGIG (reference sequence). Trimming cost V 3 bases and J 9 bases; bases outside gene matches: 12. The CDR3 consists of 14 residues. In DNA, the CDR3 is TGTGCCTGGAGCCTTTCAGCGGGAAGAGGGACGCAGTATTTT. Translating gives CAWSLSAGRGTQYF.

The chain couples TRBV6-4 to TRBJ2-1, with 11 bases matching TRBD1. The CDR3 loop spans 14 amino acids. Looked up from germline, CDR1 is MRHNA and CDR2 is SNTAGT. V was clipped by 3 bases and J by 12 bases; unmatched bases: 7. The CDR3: CASSERDRGVGQFF. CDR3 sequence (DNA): TGTGCCAGCAGTGAAAGGGACAGGGGGGTCGGGCAGTTCTTC.

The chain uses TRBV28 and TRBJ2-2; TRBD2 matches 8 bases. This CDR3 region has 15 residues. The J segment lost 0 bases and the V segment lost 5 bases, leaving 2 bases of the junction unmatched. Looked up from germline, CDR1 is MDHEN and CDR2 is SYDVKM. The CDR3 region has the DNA TGTGCCAGCAGTCTACTAGCGGCGAACACCGGGGAGCTGTTTTTT. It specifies CASSLLAANTGELFF. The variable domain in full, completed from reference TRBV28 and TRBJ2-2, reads DVKVTQSSRYLVKRTGEKVFLECVQDMDHENMFWYRQDPGLGLRLIYFSYDVKMKEKGDIPEGYSVSREKKERFSLILESASTNQTSMYLCASSLLAANTGELFFGEGSRLTVL.

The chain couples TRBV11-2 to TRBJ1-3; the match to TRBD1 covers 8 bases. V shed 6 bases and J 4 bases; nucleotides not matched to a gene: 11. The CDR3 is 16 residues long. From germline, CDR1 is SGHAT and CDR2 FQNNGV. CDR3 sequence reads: CASRPNRGKRGNTIYF. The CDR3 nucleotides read TGTGCCAGCAGACCTAACAGGGGGAAGCGGGGAAACACCATATATTTT.